The sequence of this T cell receptor (beta chain) was determined in a study of patients and donors after allogeneic stem cell transplantation. The CDR3 runs to 15 residues. V lost 2 bases to trimming and J lost 5 bases; unmatched junction nucleotides: 7. CDR1 and CDR2 (germline): ENHRY, SYGVKD. TCRdb called the RT-PCR reads again in MiXCR, with one record for every CDR3 protein. This repertoire shows roughly 200,000 distinct CDR3 sequences, about 37% found once; its top ten account for approximately 10%. The clonotype comes from a human donor who was either an allogeneic HSCT recipient or a stem cell or donor lymphocyte infusion donor (not recorded which). It is not recorded whose cells these are; they may come from a transplant donor. The chain has TRBV10-3 and TRBJ1-1; 8 bases are shared with TRBD1. The sequenced material came from blood, either unsorted or a sorted T cell fraction (not recorded which). CDR3 protein: CAISEPWTGTTEAFF. CDR3 nucleotide sequence: TGTGCCATCAGTGAGCCTTGGACAGGGACGACTGAAGCTTTCTTT.